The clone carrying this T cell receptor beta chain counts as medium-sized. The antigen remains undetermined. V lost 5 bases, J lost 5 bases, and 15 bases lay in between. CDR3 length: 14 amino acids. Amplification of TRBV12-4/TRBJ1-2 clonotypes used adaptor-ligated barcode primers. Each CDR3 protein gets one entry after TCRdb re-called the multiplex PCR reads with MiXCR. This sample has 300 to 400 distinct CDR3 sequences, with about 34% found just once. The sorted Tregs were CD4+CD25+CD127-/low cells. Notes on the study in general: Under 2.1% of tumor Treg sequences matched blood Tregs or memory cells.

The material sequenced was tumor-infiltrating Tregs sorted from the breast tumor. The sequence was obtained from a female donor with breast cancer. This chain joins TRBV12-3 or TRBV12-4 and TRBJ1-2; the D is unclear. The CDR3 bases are TGTGCCAGCAGTCCCTCAGAGGGAGGATATGGCTACACCTTC. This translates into CASSPSEGGYGYTF.